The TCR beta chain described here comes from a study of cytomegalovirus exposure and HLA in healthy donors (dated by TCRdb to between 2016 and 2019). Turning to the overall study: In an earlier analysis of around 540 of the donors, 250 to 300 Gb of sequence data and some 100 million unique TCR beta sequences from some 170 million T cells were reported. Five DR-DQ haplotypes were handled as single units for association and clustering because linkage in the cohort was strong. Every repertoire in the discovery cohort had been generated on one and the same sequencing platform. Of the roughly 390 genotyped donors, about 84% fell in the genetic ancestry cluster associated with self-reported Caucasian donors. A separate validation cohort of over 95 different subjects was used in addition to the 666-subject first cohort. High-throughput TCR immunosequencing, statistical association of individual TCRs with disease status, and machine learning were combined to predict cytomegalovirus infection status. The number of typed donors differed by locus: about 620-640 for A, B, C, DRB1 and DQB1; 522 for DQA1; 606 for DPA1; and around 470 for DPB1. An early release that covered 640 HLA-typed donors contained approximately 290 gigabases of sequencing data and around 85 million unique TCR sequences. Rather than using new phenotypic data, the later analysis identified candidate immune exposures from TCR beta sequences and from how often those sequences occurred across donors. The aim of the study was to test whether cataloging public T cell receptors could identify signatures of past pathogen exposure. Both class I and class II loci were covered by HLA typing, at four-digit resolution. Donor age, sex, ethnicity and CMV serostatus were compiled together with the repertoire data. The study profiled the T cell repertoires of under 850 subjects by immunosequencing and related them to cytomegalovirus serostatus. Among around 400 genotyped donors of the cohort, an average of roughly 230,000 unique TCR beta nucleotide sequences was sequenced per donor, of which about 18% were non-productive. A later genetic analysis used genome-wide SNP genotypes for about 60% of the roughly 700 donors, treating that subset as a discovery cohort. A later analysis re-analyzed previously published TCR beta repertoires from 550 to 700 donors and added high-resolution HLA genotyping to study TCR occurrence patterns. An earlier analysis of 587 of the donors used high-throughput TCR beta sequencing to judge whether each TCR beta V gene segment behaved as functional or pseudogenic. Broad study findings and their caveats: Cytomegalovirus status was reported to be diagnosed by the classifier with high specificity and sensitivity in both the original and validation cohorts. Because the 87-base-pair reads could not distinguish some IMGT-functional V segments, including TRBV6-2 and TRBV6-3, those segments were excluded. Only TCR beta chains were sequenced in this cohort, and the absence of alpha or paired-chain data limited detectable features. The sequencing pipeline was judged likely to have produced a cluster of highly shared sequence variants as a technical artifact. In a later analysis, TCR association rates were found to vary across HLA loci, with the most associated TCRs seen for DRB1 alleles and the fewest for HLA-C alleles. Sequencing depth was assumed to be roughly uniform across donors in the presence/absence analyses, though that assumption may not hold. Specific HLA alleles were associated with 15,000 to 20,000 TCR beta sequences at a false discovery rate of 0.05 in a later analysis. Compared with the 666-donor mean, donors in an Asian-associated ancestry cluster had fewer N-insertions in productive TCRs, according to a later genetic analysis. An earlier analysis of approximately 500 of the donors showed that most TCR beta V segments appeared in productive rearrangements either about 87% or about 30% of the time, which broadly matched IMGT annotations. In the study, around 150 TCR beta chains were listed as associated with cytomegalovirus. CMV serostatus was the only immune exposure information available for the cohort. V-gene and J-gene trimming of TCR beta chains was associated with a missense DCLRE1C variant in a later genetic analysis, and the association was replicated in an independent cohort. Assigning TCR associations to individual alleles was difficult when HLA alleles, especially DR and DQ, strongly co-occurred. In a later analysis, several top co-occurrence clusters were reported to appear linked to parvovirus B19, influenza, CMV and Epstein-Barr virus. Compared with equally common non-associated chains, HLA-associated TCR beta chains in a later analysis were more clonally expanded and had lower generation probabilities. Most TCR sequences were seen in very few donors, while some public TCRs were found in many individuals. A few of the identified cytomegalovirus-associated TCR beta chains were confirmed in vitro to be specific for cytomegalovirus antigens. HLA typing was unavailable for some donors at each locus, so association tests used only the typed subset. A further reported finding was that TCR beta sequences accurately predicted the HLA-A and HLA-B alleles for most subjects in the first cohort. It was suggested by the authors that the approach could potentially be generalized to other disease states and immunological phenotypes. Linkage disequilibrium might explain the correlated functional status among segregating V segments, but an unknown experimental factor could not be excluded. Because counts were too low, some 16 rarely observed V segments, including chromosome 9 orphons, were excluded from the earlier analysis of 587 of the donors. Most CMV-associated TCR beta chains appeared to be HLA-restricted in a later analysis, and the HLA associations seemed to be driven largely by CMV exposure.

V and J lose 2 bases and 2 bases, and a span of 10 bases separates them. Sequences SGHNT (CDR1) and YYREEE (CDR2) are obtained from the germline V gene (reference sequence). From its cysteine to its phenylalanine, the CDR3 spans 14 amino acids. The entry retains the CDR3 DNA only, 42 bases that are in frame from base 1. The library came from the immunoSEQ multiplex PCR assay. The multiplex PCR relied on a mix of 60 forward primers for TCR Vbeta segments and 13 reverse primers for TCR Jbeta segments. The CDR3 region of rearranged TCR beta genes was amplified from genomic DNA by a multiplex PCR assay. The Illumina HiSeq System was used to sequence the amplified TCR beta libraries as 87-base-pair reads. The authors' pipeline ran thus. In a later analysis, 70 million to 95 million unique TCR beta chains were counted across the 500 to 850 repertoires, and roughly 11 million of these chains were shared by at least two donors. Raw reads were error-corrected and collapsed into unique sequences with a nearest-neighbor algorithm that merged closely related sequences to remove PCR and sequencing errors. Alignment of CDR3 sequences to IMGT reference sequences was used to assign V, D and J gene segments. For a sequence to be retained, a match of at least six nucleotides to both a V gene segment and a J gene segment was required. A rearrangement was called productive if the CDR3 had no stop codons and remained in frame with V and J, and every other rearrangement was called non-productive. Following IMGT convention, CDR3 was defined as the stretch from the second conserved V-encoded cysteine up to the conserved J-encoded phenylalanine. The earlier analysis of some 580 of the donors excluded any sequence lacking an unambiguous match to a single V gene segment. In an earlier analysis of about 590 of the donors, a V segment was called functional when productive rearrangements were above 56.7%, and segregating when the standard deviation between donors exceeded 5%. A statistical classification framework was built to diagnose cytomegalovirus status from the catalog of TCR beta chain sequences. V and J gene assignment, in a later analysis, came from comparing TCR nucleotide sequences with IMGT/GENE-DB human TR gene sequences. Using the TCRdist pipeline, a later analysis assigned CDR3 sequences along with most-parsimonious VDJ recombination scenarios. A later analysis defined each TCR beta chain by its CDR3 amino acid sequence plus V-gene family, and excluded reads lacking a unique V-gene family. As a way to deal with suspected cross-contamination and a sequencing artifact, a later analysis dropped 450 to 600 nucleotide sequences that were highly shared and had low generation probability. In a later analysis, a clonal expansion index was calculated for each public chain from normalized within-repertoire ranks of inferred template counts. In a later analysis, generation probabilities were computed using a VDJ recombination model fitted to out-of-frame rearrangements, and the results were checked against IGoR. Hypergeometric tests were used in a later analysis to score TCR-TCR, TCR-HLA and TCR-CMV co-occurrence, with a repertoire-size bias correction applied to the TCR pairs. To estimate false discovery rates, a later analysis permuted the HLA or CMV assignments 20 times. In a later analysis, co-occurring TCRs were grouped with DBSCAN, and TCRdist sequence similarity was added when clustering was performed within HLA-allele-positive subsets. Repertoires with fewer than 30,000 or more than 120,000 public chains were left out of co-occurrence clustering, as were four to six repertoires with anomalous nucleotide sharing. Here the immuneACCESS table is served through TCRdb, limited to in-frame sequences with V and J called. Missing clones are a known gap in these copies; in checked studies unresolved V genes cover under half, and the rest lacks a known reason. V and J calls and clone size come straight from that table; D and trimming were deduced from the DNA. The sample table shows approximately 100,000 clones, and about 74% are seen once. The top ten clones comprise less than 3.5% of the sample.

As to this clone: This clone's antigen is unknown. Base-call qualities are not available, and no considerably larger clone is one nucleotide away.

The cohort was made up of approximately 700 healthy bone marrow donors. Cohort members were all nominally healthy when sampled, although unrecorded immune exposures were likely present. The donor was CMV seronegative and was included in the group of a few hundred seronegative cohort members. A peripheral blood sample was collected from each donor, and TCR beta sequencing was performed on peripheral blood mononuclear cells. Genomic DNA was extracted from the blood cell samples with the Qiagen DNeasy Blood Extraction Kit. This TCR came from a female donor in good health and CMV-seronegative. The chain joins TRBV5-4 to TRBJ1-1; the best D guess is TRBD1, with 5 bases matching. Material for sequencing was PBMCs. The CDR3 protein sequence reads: CASSLGVGNTEAFF. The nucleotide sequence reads TGTGCCAGCAGCTTAGGGGTAGGAAACACTGAAGCTTTCTTT. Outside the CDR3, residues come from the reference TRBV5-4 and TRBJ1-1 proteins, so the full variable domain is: ETGVTQSPTHLIKTRGQQVTLRCSSQSGHNTVSWYQQALGQGPQFIFQYYREEENGRGNFPPRFSGLQFPNYSSELNVNALELDDSALYLCASSLGVGNTEAFFGQGTRLTVV.